Each of the 29 T cell receptor beta chains below was sequenced from the same sample in a study of blood T cell repertoires in COVID-19. Sequencing used immunoSEQ multiplex PCR; TCRdb keeps in-frame clones, though not all of them. This sample has fewer than 450,000 clones; 90% occur once, and the top ten carry 0.6%. Sequencing was done on a sample of PBMCs or T cells enriched from blood (not recorded which). The receptor source for this set is a young man who had recovered from COVID-19.

This clone was observed once. The rearrangement joins TRBV12-3 or TRBV12-4 to TRBJ2-7, with a weak D call TRBD2 (6 bases). There are 11 residues in the CDR3. Trimming removed 8 bases at V and 7 bases at J, with 12 bases between. The CDR3 DNA is TGTGCCAGCTCCCGTGGGGGGGAGCAGTACTTC. It specifies CASSRGGEQYF.

The J gene is TRBJ1-2, the V gene TRBV6-1, with D maybe TRBD1 (6 bases). CDR1 and CDR2 (germline): MNHNS, SASEGT. There are 13 residues in the CDR3. Trimming took 0 bases from V and 5 from J, leaving 7 bases between them. The CDR3, as DNA: TGTGCCAGCAGTGAAGCTACAGGGTATGGCTACACCTTC. Its protein is CASSEATGYGYTF.

This rearrangement joins TRBV27 to TRBJ1-5; D ambiguous. Trimming left V 4 bases short and J 2 bases short, with 15 bases between. This CDR3 has 16 amino acids. Germline values: CDR1 MNHEY, CDR2 SMNVEV (reference sequence). CDR3 protein: CASSSWGGFGNQPQHF. Written as DNA, the CDR3 is TGTGCCAGCAGTTCGTGGGGAGGTTTCGGCAATCAGCCCCAGCATTTT.

The chain recombines TRBV29-1 with TRBJ2-4, with D possibly TRBD1 on 6 matching bases. V lost 5 bases to trimming and J lost 8 bases, with 13 bases between them. Germline V CDR1 and CDR2: SQVTM, ANQGSEA. CDR3 size: 12 residues. DNA for the CDR3: TGCAGCGTTCGGCTAGGGGGTGACATTCAGTACTTC. Translated: CSVRLGGDIQYF. Complete variable domain (other parts from reference TRBV29-1 and TRBJ2-4): SAVISQKPSRDICQRGTSLTIQCQVDSQVTMMFWYRQQPGQSLTLIATANQGSEATYESGFVIDKFPISRPNLTFSTLTVSNMSPEDSSIYLCSVRLGGDIQYFGAGTRLSVL.

This rearrangement joins TRBV12-3 or TRBV12-4 to TRBJ2-7, with D perhaps TRBD1 (6 bases). The CDR3 covers 13 residues. Trimming left V 3 bases short and J 4 bases short, with 10 bases between. CDR3 bases: TGTGCCAGCAGTTTTGGACAGCATTACGAGCAGTACTTC. As protein: CASSFGQHYEQYF.

V and J are TRBV7-9 and TRBJ2-7, with 10 bases identical to TRBD2. J lost 7 bases, V lost 5 bases, and 11 bases had no gene match. Germline CDR1 SEHNR, CDR2 FQNEAQ (reference sequence). The CDR3 extends over 15 amino acids. The CDR3 here is CASSLGAGGPGEQYF. The CDR3 DNA reads TGTGCCAGCAGCCTCGGAGCGGGAGGGCCCGGAGAGCAGTACTTC.

The chain employs TRBV5-6 and TRBJ2-2; 11 bases agree with TRBD2. Germline V gene lookup returns CDR1 SGHDT and CDR2 YYEEEE. The CDR3 consists of 18 residues. V lost 10 bases to trimming and J lost 2 bases; unmatched junction nucleotides: 16. As DNA, the CDR3 is TGTGCCCCTGGGGATCCCAGGGGACTAGCGGTAAACACCGGGGAGCTGTTTTTT. Translation: CAPGDPRGLAVNTGELFF.

The table lists this clone with a count of one. This chain links TRBV6-5 with TRBJ2-5, with 13 bases aligning to TRBD2. CDR1 and CDR2 (germline): MNHEY, SVGAGI. The CDR3 totals 15 residues. After removal of 6 bases from V and 7 bases from J, the junction contained 8 bases not matched to a gene. The DNA for the CDR3 is TGTGCCAGCAGGAGGACTAGCGGGAGTAGGGGGACCCAGTACTTC. Protein sequence: CASRRTSGSRGTQYF.

The chain is built from TRBV28 and TRBJ1-2; D gene uncertain. Trimming cost V 5 bases and J 0 bases, with 16 bases left between them. Looked up from germline, CDR1 is MDHEN and CDR2 is SYDVKM. This CDR3 region has 16 residues. The DNA for the CDR3 is TGTGCCAGCAGTACCCCCGGTCCGGGTCCTAACTATGGCTACACCTTC. It codes for CASSTPGPGPNYGYTF.

As for this clone: Other DNA sequences in this specimen translate into the identical CDR3. The chain combines TRBV7-3 with TRBJ1-3; possibly TRBD1 for D (5 bases). The CDR3 sequence is 14 residues long. V was clipped by 2 bases and J by 0 bases, with 5 bases between them. Germline CDR1 reads SGHTA; CDR2 reads FQGTGA. In DNA, the CDR3 is TGTGCCAGCAGCTTACAGGGCTCTGGAAACACCATATATTTT. This codes for CASSLQGSGNTIYF.

This sequence joins TRBV9 and TRBJ1-1; 10 bases match TRBD1. After removal of 5 bases from V and 5 bases from J, the junction contained 6 bases not matched to a gene. CDR3 length equals 14 residues. Germline CDR1 reads SGDLS; CDR2 reads YYNGEE. The CDR3 DNA follows: TGTGCCAGCAGTCCCGGGACAGGGGAAACTGAAGCTTTCTTT. This codes for CASSPGTGETEAFF. The full variable domain, completed using reference TRBV9 and TRBJ1-1, is DSGVTQTPKHLITATGQRVTLRCSPRSGDLSVYWYQQSLDQGLQFLIQYYNGEERAKGNILERFSAQQFPDLHSELNLSSLELGDSALYFCASSPGTGETEAFFGQGTRLTVV.

The J gene is TRBJ1-1, the V gene TRBV29-1, with D tentatively TRBD1 (6 bases). V shed 1 base and J shed 5 bases, with 11 bases lying between them. Looked up from germline, CDR1 is SQVTM and CDR2 is ANQGSEA. CDR3 size: 13 residues. The CDR3 DNA sequence: TGCAGCGTTGAAGGTCGAGGGACAACTGAAGCTTTCTTT. This sequence encodes CSVEGRGTTEAFF.

The V gene is TRBV24-1, the J gene TRBJ2-1; D gene uncertain. The CDR3 length is 14 residues. From germline, CDR1 is KGHDR and CDR2 SFDVKD. V shed 9 bases and J shed 4 bases, with 15 bases lying between them. The CDR3 nucleotides are TGTGCCACCGAATCGGCGGTTGGGTACAATGAGCAGTTCTTC. Residues: CATESAVGYNEQFF.

The chain has TRBV5-1 and TRBJ2-1; 7 bases are shared with TRBD2. After removal of 0 bases from V and 4 bases from J, the junction contained 4 bases not matched to a gene. This CDR3 contains 15 residues. Germline lookup yields CDR1 SGHRS and CDR2 YFSETQ. This CDR3 reads CASSLGWEGYNEQFF. Written as DNA, the CDR3 is TGCGCCAGCAGCTTGGGTTGGGAGGGTTACAATGAGCAGTTCTTC.

The chain links TRBV2 to TRBJ1-5; a possible D gene is TRBD1 (5 bases). With 6 bases removed from V and 0 bases from J, the gap between germline ends came to 12 bases. Germline loops: CDR1 SNHLY, CDR2 FYNNEI. CDR3 length: 15 residues. Here the CDR3 reads CASRETTGSNQPQHF. The CDR3 DNA sequence: TGTGCCAGCAGGGAAACTACAGGTAGCAATCAGCCCCAGCATTTT. Full variable domain (missing parts from reference TRBV2 and TRBJ1-5): EPEVTQTPSHQVTQMGQEVILRCVPISNHLYFYWYRQILGQKVEFLVSFYNNEISEKSEIFDDQFSVERPDGSNFTLKIRSTKLEDSAMYFCASRETTGSNQPQHFGDGTRLSIL.

The chain is built from TRBV24-1 and TRBJ1-5, with unresolved D. V was shortened by 9 bases and J by 5 bases, with 7 bases between the two germline ends. From germline, CDR1 is KGHDR and CDR2 SFDVKD. The CDR3 has 11 residues. The CDR3 sequence: CATAPDQPQHF. The CDR3 bases are TGTGCCACCGCACCAGATCAGCCCCAGCATTTT.

The CDR3 region has the DNA TGTGCCAGCAGCACCGGACTAGCGGGGGGATACGGGGAGCTGTTTTTT. Protein: CASSTGLAGGYGELFF. J is TRBJ2-2 and V is TRBV7-2, with TRBD2 matching over 14 bases. The length of the CDR3 is 16 residues. V was clipped by 5 bases and J by 7 bases; unmatched bases: 6. Germline values: CDR1 SGHTA, CDR2 FQGNSA.

This clone showed up just once. The chain combines TRBV29-1 with TRBJ2-5; 8 nucleotides align to TRBD2. V lost 4 bases to trimming and J lost 0 bases; unmatched junction nucleotides: 10. Germline CDR1 and CDR2: SQVTM and ANQGSEA. The CDR3 is 16 residues long. As DNA, the CDR3 is TGCAGCGTTGTGCCGGGCCAGCGGGGGAACCAAGAGACCCAGTACTTC. Encoded protein: CSVVPGQRGNQETQYF.

This clone was detected only once. CDR3 DNA sequence: TGTGCCAGCAGCTTCCACCCCGACAGCAACACTGAAGCTTTCTTT. Residues: CASSFHPDSNTEAFF. V is TRBV7-9 and J is TRBJ1-1; TRBD1 is a possible D gene (5 bases). V was shortened by 3 bases and J by 2 bases, with 13 bases between the two germline ends. CDR3 length: 15 amino acids. Germline assignment: CDR1 SEHNR and CDR2 FQNEAQ (reference sequence). Drawing the rest from reference TRBV7-9 and TRBJ1-1, the complete variable domain is DTGVSQNPRHKITKRGQNVTFRCDPISEHNRLYWYRQTLGQGPEFLTYFQNEAQLEKSRLLSDRFSAERPKGSFSTLEIQRTEQGDSAMYLCASSFHPDSNTEAFFGQGTRLTVV.

This sequence joins TRBV3-1 (or the pseudogene TRBV3-2) and TRBJ2-1, with D tentatively TRBD1 (6 bases). There are 14 residues in the CDR3. With 5 bases removed from V and 4 bases from J, the gap between germline ends came to 12 bases. Germline V CDR1 and CDR2: LGHDT, YNNKEL (reference sequence). CDR3 in amino acids: CASSSRQEYNEQFF. DNA of the CDR3: TGTGCCAGCAGCTCACGACAGGAGTACAATGAGCAGTTCTTC.

J is TRBJ1-3 and V is TRBV1; the listed D gene, TRBD1, was not tested against the DNA. TRBV1 corresponds to a pseudogene. This CDR3 is built from 16 residues. This CDR3 is CTSSLAGTGSTNTIYF. DNA for the CDR3: TGCACCAGCAGCCTAGCCGGGACAGGGTCTACAAACACCATATATTTT.

CDR3 region: CASSQRLRVGQPQHF. The CDR3 nucleotides read TGTGCCAGCAGCCAACGTCTCCGGGTTGGTCAGCCCCAGCATTTT. The gene calls are TRBV3-1 (or the pseudogene TRBV3-2) and TRBJ1-5, with D hard to call. V lost 2 bases and J lost 6, with 14 bases in between. The germline CDR1 and CDR2 sequences are LGHDT and YNNKEL (reference sequence). The CDR3 loop spans 15 amino acids.

The chain joins TRBV18 to TRBJ2-3; 8 bases are shared with TRBD2. V was clipped by 3 bases and J by 6 bases; unmatched bases: 2. The germline V gene has CDR1 KGHSH and CDR2 LQKENI. The CDR3 extends over 13 amino acids. CDR3 region: CASSPRLADTQYF. CDR3 DNA sequence: TGTGCCAGCTCACCGAGACTAGCGGATACGCAGTATTTT.

Comment on this clone: The sample contains more than one DNA sequence encoding this CDR3. The CDR3 coding sequence is TGTGCCAGCAGCTTTGGACAGGGAGACACTGAAGCTTTCTTT. It encodes CASSFGQGDTEAFF. The chain joins TRBV3-1 (or the pseudogene TRBV3-2) to TRBJ1-1; TRBD1 aligns across 8 bases. The germline gives CDR1 LGHDT, CDR2 YNNKEL (reference sequence). V was pared by 5 bases and J by 3 bases, with 5 bases of the junction left unmatched. This CDR3 is 14 amino acids long.

The chain combines TRBV2 with TRBJ1-5; weak D call: TRBD1 (5 bases). V was cut by 5 bases and J by 6 bases, with 17 bases left in between. Germline-derived CDR1 and CDR2 are SNHLY and FYNNEI. The CDR3 has 15 residues. CDR3 protein: CASSPVSLGGQPQHF. In nucleotides, the CDR3 is TGTGCCAGCAGTCCCGTTTCCTTGGGGGGTCAGCCCCAGCATTTT. The variable domain in full, with the rest retrieved from reference TRBV2 and TRBJ1-5, is EPEVTQTPSHQVTQMGQEVILRCVPISNHLYFYWYRQILGQKVEFLVSFYNNEISEKSEIFDDQFSVERPDGSNFTLKIRSTKLEDSAMYFCASSPVSLGGQPQHFGDGTRLSIL.

The V call is TRBV30, the J call TRBJ1-6, with no clear D. The CDR3 is 17 amino acids. Deletions cut 0 bases from V and 0 bases from J, with 12 bases between. CDR1 and CDR2 from the germline V gene are GTSNPN and SVGIG (reference sequence). The CDR3 nucleotides read TGTGCCTGGAGTGTATTCACAGAGATCTCCTATAATTCACCCCTCCACTTT. Protein: CAWSVFTEISYNSPLHF. The whole variable domain, remainder taken from reference TRBV30 and TRBJ1-6, is SQTIHQWPATLVQPVGSPLSLECTVEGTSNPNLYWYRQAAGRGLQLLFYSVGIGQISSEVPQNLSASRPQDRQFILSSKKLLLSDSGFYLCAWSVFTEISYNSPLHFGNGTRLTVT.

The rearrangement joins TRBV7-3 to TRBJ1-2; no reliable D call. V was clipped by 4 bases and J by 7 bases, with 16 bases between them. The CDR3 runs to 14 residues. Germline CDR1 and CDR2: SGHTA and FQGTGA. The CDR3 reads CASSSDVAGSGYTF. The CDR3, as DNA: TGTGCCAGCAGCTCGGACGTCGCGGGGAGTGGCTACACCTTC.

The chain couples TRBV28 to TRBJ2-3, with 8 bases aligning to TRBD1. The germline V gene has CDR1 MDHEN and CDR2 SYDVKM. The CDR3 contains 16 residues. Trimming cost V 3 bases and J 0 bases; bases outside gene matches: 5. The CDR3 DNA reads as TGTGCCAGCAGTTTTTCCGGGACAGGCAGCACAGATACGCAGTATTTT. Its translation: CASSFSGTGSTDTQYF.

This clone came up once. This sequence joins TRBV19 and TRBJ1-5; D is perhaps TRBD1 (5 bases). The CDR3 loop spans 14 amino acids. The V and J ends lost 7 bases and 2 bases respectively, with 12 bases between them. In germline, CDR1 is LNHDA, CDR2 SQIVND (reference sequence). The CDR3 reads CASKRQGGNQPQHF. For the CDR3, the DNA is TGTGCCAGTAAGAGGCAGGGTGGCAATCAGCCCCAGCATTTT.